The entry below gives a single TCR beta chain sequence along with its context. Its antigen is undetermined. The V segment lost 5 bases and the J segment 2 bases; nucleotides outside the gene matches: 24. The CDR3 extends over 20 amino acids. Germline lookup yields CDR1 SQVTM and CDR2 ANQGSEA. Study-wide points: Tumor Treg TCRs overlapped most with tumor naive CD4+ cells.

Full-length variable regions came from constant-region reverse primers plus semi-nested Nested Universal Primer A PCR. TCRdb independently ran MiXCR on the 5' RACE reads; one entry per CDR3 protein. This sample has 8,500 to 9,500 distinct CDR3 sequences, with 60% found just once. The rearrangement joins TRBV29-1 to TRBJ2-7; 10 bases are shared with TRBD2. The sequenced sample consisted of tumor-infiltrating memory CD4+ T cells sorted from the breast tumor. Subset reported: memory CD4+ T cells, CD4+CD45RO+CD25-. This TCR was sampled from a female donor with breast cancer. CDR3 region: CSVLPGRREREGQSPYEQYF. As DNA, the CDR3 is TGCAGCGTTTTACCCGGGAGGAGGGAGCGGGAGGGCCAATCTCCCTACGAGCAGTACTTC.